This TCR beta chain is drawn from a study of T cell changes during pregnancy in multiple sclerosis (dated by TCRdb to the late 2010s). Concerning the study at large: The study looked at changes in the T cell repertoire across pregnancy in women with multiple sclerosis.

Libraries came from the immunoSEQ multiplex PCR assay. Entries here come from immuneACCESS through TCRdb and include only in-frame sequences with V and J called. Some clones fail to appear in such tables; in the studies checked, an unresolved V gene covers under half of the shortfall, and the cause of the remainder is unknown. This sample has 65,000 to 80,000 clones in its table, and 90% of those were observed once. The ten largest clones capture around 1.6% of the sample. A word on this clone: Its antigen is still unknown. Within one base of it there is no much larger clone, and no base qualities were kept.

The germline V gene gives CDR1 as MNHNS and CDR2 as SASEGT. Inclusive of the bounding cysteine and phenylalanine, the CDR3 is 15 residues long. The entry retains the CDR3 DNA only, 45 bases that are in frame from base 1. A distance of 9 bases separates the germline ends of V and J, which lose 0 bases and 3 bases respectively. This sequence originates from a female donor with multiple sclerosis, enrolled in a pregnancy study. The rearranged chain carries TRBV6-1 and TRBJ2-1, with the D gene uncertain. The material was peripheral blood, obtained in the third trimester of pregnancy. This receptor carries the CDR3 CASSEALGVYNEQFF. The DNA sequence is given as TGTGCCAGCAGTGAAGCGCTGGGCGTCTACAATGAGCAGTTCTTC.